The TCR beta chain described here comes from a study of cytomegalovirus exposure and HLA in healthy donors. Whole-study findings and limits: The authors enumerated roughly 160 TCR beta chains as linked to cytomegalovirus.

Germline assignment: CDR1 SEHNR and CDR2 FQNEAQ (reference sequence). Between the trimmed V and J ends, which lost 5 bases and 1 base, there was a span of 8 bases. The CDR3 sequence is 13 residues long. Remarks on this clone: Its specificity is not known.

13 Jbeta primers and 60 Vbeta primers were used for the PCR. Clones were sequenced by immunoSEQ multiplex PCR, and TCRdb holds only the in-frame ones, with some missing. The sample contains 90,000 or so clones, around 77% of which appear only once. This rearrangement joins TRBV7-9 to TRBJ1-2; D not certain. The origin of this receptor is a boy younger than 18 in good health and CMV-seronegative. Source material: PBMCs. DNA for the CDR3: TGTGCCAGCAGCCCCGCAGTTAACTATGGCTACACCTTC. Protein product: CASSPAVNYGYTF.